The rows below give T cell receptor beta chains drawn from one sample of a study of CD8+CD57+ T cells in acquired aplastic anemia. MiXCR, applied by TCRdb to the reads, yields one record per CDR3 protein. Here the sample spans around 150,000 distinct CDR3 sequences, around 40% being singletons. Material: sorted CD4+, CD8+, or CD8+CD57+ T cells (not recorded which) from PBMCs. These receptors originate from a human donor in good health. Both conserved end residues are part of each CDR3. D genes are given only for firm matches.

v_call	cdr3_length	j_call	d_call	cdr3_aa
TRBV6-5	16	TRBJ1-3	NA	CASSYQVGSSGNTIYF
TRBV11-1	16	TRBJ2-3	NA	CASPPRAGASTDTQYF
TRBV12-3/TRBV12-4	15	TRBJ1-1	TRBD1	CASRRTGARNTEAFF
TRBV15	15	TRBJ2-7	TRBD2	CATSPRREGTYEQYF
TRBV10-3	18	TRBJ1-3	NA	CAISDLVASGDSGNAIYF
TRBV10-2	18	TRBJ2-5	TRBD2	CASTMPGLAGGRGETQYF
TRBV28	16	TRBJ2-7	TRBD2	CASSPTGLAGSYEQYF
TRBV2	14	TRBJ2-3	NA	CASSERGVSDTQYF
TRBV28	16	TRBJ2-6	NA	CASSLSRGAGANVLTF
TRBV11-2	12	TRBJ1-1	NA	CASIGQFGEAFF
TRBV29-1	12	TRBJ2-7	NA	CSVVAQGYEQYF
TRBV27	14	TRBJ2-5	NA	CASNSPARKETQYF
TRBV6-1	13	TRBJ1-1	NA	CALTRGANTEAFF
TRBV2	14	TRBJ2-7	NA	CASSWTALLYEQYF
TRBV24-1	17	TRBJ2-3	NA	CATSPTGTYRSIDTQYF
TRBV2	12	TRBJ2-7	TRBD2	CASKLLAREQYF
TRBV5-8	13	TRBJ1-1	NA	CASSLQGWTEAFF